Described below is a single TCR beta chain sequence and its context. Its antigen is unknown. The data stem from a study of post-analysis software for immune sequencing data. Study overall: Relapsing-remitting, secondary progressive and progressive-relapsing forms of multiple sclerosis all featured among disease courses. Study-level results: When patients were compared with controls, four or five TRBV segments were more frequent, TRBV5-6, TRBV5-1 and TRBV20-1 among them. Compared against controls, patients with multiple sclerosis displayed significantly lower normalized Chao1 diversity. The F measure placed samples prepared in the same batch into strongly shared clusters.

Prepared libraries of TCR beta cDNA carried unique molecular identifiers. From about 0.98 to 11 million T cells, 450,000 to 550,000 cDNA molecules were obtained. TCRdb re-analysed the PCR reads in MiXCR, keeping a single row per CDR3 protein. The sample holds roughly 600,000 distinct CDR3 sequences, about 40% seen once. CDR1 is SGDLS and CDR2 is YYNGEE in the germline V gene. The CDR3 is made up of 15 amino acids. V trimming: 3 bases; J trimming: 2 bases; junction bases outside the gene matches: 5. Sequenced sample: blood. V gene TRBV9 combines with J gene TRBJ2-1; TRBD1 matches 7 bases. This TCR was recovered from a girl aged 10-17 years with multiple sclerosis. The CDR3 loop reads CASSATGDPYNEQFF. In DNA form, the CDR3 reads TGTGCCAGCAGCGCTACAGGGGACCCCTACAATGAGCAGTTCTTC.